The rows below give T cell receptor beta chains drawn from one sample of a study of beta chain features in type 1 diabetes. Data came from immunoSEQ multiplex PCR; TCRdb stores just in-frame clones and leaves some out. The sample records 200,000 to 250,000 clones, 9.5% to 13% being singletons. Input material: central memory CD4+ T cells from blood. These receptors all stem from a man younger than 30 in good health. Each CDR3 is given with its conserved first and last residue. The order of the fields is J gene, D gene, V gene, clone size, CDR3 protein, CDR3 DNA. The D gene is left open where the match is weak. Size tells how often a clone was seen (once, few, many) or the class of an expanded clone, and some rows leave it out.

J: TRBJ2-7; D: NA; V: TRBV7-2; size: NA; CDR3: CASSLGMFEQYF; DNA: TGTGCCAGCAGCTTAGGGATGTTCGAGCAGTACTTC
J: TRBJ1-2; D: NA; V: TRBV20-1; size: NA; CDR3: CSATDRNGYTF; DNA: TGCAGTGCTACCGACAGGAATGGCTACACCTTC
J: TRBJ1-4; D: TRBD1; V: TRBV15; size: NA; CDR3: CATSRPDRGDEKLFF; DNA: TGTGCCACCAGCAGACCCGACAGGGGAGATGAAAAACTGTTTTTT
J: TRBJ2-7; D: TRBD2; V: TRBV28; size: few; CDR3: CASSPNTLAGEQYF; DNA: TGTGCCAGCAGTCCCAACACTCTAGCGGGGGAGCAGTACTTC
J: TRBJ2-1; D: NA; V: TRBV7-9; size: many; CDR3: CASSSLLRDLRLEQFF; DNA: TGTGCCAGCAGCTCCCTCTTACGCGACCTAAGACTCGAGCAGTTCTTC
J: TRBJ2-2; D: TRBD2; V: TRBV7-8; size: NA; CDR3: CASSLIAGDTGELFF; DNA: TGTGCCAGCAGCTTAATCGCGGGAGACACCGGGGAGCTGTTTTTT
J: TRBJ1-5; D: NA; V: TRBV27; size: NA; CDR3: CANTGISNQPQHF; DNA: TGTGCCAACACAGGGATTTCGAATCAGCCCCAGCATTTT
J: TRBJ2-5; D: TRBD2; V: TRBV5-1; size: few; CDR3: CASSSAGNGETQYF; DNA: TGCGCCAGCAGCTCAGCGGGGAATGGAGAGACCCAGTACTTC
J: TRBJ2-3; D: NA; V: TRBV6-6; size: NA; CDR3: CASSQQGTDTQYF; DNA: TGTGCCAGCAGCCAACAGGGCACAGATACGCAGTATTTT
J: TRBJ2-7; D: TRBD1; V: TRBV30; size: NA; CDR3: CAGTGRSEQYF; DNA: TGTGCCGGGACAGGGCGAAGTGAGCAGTACTTC
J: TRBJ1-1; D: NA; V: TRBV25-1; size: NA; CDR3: CASSEVGRSFF; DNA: TGTGCCAGCAGTGAAGTGGGGAGATCTTTCTTT
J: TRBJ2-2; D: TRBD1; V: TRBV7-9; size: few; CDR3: CASRQGDRRRTGELFF; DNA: TGTGCCAGCAGACAAGGGGACAGGCGACGGACCGGGGAGCTGTTTTTT
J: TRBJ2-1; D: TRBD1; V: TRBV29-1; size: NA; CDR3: CSVNRDRGYNEQFF; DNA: TGCAGCGTAAACCGGGACAGGGGCTACAATGAGCAGTTCTTC
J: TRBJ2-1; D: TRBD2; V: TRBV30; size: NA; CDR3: CAWSRLAGYNEQFF; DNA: TGTGCCTGGAGTAGACTAGCGGGCTACAATGAGCAGTTCTTC
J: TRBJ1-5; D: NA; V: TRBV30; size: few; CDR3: CAWGTNSNQPQHF; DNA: TGTGCCTGGGGCACTAATAGCAATCAGCCCCAGCATTTT
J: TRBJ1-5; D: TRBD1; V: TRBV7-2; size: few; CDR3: CASSFRGGVQPQHF; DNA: TGTGCCAGCAGCTTTCGAGGGGGCGTTCAGCCCCAGCATTTT
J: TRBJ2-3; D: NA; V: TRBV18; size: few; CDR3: CASSPDSSTDTQYF; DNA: TGTGCCAGCTCACCCGATTCAAGCACAGATACGCAGTATTTT
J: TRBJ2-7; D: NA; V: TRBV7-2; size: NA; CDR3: CASSLAGGQLYEQYF; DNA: TGTGCCAGCAGCTTAGCGGGGGGACAGCTCTACGAGCAGTACTTC
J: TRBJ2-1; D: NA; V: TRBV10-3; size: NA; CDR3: CAISDQTKNNEQFF; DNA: TGTGCCATCAGTGACCAAACTAAAAACAATGAGCAGTTCTTC
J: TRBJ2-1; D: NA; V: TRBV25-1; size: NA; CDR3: CASSELRTANNEQFF; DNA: TGTGCCAGCAGTGAACTGAGAACGGCCAACAATGAGCAGTTCTTC
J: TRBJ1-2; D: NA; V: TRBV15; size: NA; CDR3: CATSTPLYGYTF; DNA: TGTGCCACCAGCACGCCCCTCTATGGCTACACCTTC
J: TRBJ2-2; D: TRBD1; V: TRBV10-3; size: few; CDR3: CAIREQGDTGELFF; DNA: TGTGCCATCAGGGAACAGGGGGACACCGGGGAGCTGTTTTTT
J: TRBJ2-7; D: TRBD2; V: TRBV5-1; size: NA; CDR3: CASSLEPSGSSYEQYF; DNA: TGCGCCAGCAGCTTAGAGCCTAGCGGTAGCTCCTACGAGCAGTACTTC
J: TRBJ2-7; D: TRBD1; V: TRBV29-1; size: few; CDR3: CSVAPQTGGDYEQYF; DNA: TGCAGCGTTGCCCCTCAGACAGGGGGCGACTACGAGCAGTACTTC
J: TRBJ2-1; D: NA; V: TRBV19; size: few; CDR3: CASSSESALDNEQFF; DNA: TGTGCCAGTAGCTCTGAGAGCGCTTTAGACAATGAGCAGTTCTTC
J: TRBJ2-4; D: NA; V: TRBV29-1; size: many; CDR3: CSGPRGNIQYF; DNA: TGCAGCGGACCCAGGGGAAACATTCAGTACTTC
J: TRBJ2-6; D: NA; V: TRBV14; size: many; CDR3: CASSQRGAGANVLTF; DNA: TGTGCCAGCAGCCAACGAGGGGCTGGGGCCAACGTCCTGACTTTC
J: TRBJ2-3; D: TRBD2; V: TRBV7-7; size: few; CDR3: CASSPGLAATDTQYF; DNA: TGTGCTAGCAGCCCGGGACTAGCGGCCACAGATACGCAGTATTTT
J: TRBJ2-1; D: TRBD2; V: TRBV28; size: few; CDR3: CASLPVGLAVRSSYNEQFF; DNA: TGTGCCAGCCTACCCGTAGGGCTAGCGGTCCGCAGCTCCTACAATGAGCAGTTCTTC
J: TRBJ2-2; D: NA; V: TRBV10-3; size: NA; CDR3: CAISEAWGLNTGELFF; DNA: TGTGCCATCAGTGAGGCGTGGGGCCTGAACACCGGGGAGCTGTTTTTT
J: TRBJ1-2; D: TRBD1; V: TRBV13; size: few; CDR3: CASSDTGVSYTF; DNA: TGTGCCAGCAGCGACACAGGGGTAAGCTACACCTTC
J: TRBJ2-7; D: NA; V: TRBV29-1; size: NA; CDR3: CSVELDNRYEQYF; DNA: TGCAGCGTTGAATTGGACAACCGTTACGAGCAGTACTTC
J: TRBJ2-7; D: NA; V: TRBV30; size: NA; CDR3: CAAAEGPYEQYF; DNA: TGTGCCGCCGCGGAGGGCCCGTACGAGCAGTACTTC
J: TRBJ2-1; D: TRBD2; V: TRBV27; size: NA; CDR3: CASSPRGTSGIVYNEQFF; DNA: TGTGCCAGCAGTCCAAGAGGGACTAGCGGGATAGTCTACAATGAGCAGTTCTTC
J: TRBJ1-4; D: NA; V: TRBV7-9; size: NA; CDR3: CASSRGATNEKLFF; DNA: TGTGCCAGCAGCCGGGGGGCAACTAATGAAAAACTGTTTTTT
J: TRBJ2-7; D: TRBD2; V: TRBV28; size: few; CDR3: CASSFAGRASDEQYF; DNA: TGTGCCAGCAGTTTTGCCGGGAGGGCCTCTGACGAGCAGTACTTC
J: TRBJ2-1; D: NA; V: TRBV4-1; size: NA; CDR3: CASSLTWRLAEQFF; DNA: TGCGCCAGCAGCCTCACTTGGAGGCTAGCTGAGCAGTTCTTC
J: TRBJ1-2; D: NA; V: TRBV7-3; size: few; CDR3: CASSLTPANGYTF; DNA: TGTGCCAGCAGCTTAACTCCGGCAAATGGCTACACCTTC
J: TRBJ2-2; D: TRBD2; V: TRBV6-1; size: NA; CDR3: CASSELAGVAGELFF; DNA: TGTGCCAGCAGTGAACTAGCGGGAGTGGCCGGGGAGCTGTTTTTT
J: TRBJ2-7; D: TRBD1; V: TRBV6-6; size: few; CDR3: CASSYLDRYYEQYF; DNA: TGTGCCAGCAGTTACCTGGACAGGTATTACGAGCAGTACTTC
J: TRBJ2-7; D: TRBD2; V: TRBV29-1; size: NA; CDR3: CSVPRTSGSYEQYF; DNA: TGCAGCGTTCCGAGGACTAGCGGTTCCTACGAGCAGTACTTC
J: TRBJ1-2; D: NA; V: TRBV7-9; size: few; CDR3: CASSPRPAGGYTF; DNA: TGTGCCAGCAGCCCTCGACCCGCTGGGGGCTACACCTTC
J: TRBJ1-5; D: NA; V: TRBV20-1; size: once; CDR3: CSARDLRAQHF; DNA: TGCAGTGCTAGAGACCTCCGGGCCCAGCATTTT
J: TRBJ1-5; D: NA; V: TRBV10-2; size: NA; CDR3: CASSESGGSGPQHF; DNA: TGCGCCAGCAGTGAGTCAGGGGGGAGTGGGCCCCAGCATTTT
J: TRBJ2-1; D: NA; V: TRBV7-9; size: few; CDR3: CASSLGRGTYNEQFF; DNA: TGTGCCAGCAGCTTAGGGCGGGGAACCTACAATGAGCAGTTCTTC
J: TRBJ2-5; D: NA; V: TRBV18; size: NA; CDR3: CASGRAGRSGETQYF; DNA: TGTGCCAGTGGGCGCGCGGGCCGTTCGGGAGAGACCCAGTACTTC
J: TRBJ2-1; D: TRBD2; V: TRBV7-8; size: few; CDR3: CASSATSGWDNEQFF; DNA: TGTGCCAGCAGCGCCACTAGCGGGTGGGACAATGAGCAGTTCTTC
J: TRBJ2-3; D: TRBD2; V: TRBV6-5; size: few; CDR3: CASSQREGRVDTQYF; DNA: TGTGCCAGCAGCCAGCGGGAGGGCCGGGTAGATACGCAGTATTTT
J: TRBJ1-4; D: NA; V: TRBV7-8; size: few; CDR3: CASRSDLRGKLFF; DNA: TGTGCCAGCAGGTCCGATCTGAGAGGAAAACTGTTTTTT
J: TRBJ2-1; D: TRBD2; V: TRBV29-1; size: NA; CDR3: CSVVWREFGNEQFF; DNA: TGCAGCGTTGTATGGCGGGAGTTTGGGAATGAGCAGTTCTTC
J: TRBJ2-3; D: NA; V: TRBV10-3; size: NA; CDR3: CASSEDRDTQYF; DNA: TGTGCCAGCAGTGAAGACCGCGATACGCAGTATTTT
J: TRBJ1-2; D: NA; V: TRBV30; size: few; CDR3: CAWSGGGQSYYGYTF; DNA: TGTGCCTGGAGTGGTGGTGGACAGTCTTATTATGGCTACACCTTC
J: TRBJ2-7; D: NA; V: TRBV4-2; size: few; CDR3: CASSQDGTSYEQYF; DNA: TGTGCCAGCAGCCAAGATGGCACTTCCTACGAGCAGTACTTC
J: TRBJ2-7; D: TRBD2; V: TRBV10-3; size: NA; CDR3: CATLAGISYEQYF; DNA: TGTGCCACTCTAGCGGGGATATCCTACGAGCAGTACTTC
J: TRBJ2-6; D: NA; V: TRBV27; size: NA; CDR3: CASSSYSPSGANVLTF; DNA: TGTGCCAGCAGTTCCTACTCCCCCTCTGGGGCCAACGTCCTGACTTTC
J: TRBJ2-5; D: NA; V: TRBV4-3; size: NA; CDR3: CASSLDLRQEETQYF; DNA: TGCGCCAGCAGCCTGGATCTGCGACAGGAAGAGACCCAGTACTTC
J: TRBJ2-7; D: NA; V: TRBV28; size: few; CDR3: CASSLITPYEQYF; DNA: TGTGCCAGCAGTTTAATCACCCCCTACGAGCAGTACTTC
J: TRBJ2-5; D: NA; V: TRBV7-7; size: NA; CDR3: CASSLERSSETQYF; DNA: TGTGCCAGCAGCTTAGAGCGCAGTTCCGAGACCCAGTACTTC
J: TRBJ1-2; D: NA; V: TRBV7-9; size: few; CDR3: CASSVIGTVSF; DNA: TGTGCCAGCAGCGTAATTGGGACCGTGTCTTTC
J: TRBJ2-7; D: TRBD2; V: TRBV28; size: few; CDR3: CASSLTFGLAGSYEQYF; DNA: TGTGCCAGCAGTCTCACCTTCGGACTAGCGGGTTCCTACGAGCAGTACTTC